This T cell receptor (beta chain) was retrieved from a study of blood T cell repertoires in COVID-19. Study overall: Spain, Italy and the United States supplied samples that represented acute and convalescent COVID-19. Sources were T cells, B-cell-depleted T cells, or PBMCs; the material itself was cDNA or gDNA.

Authors' analysis steps: Estimation of nucleated cell counts was performed using reference gene primer amplification. Repertoires were generated with immunoSEQ multiplex PCR, while TCRdb's copy carries only in-frame clones and drops some. For V, J and clone size, that table is used; D and trimming come from the DNA. The table lists 50,000 to 70,000 clones, 85% to 90% of them singletons. Germline values: CDR1 SGHTA, CDR2 FQGNSA. Trimming shortened V by 4 bases and J by 7 bases, and 12 bases separated the two germline ends. The CDR3 length is 13 residues. This clonotype was sampled from a man in his 60s with acute or convalescent COVID-19. The V and J genes are TRBV7-2 and TRBJ2-3, with a weak D call TRBD2 (5 bases). The sequenced sample was peripheral blood. CDR3 DNA: TGTGCCAGCAGCTCAAGAGGGCCGAATACGCAGTATTTT. This gives the protein CASSSRGPNTQYF.